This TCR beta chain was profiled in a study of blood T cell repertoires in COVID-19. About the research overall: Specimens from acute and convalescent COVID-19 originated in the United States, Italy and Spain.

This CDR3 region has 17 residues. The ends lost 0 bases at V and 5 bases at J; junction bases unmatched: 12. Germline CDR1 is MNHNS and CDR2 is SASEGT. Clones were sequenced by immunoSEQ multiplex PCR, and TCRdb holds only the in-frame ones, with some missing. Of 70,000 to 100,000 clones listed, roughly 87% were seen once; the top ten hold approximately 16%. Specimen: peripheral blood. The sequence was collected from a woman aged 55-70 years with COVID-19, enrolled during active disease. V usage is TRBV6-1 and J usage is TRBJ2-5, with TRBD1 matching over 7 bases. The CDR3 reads CASSEAARQGVSETQYF. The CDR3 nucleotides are TGTGCCAGCAGTGAAGCCGCAAGACAGGGAGTATCCGAGACCCAGTACTTC.